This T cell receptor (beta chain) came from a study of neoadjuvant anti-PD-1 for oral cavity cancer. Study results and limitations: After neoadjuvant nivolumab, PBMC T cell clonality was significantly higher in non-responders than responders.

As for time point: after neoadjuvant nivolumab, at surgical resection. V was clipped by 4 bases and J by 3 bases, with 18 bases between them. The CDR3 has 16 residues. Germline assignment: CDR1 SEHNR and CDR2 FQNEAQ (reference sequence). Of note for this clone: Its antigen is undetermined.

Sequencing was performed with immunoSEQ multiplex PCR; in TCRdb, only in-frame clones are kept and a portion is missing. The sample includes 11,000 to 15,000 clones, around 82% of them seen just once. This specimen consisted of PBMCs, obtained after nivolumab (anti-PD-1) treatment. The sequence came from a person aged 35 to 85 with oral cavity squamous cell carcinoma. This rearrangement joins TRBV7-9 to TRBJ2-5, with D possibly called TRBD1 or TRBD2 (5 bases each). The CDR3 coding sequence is TGTGCCAGCAGCTCCGTGGTGGGGACGGAGAAAGAGACCCAGTACTTC. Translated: CASSSVVGTEKETQYF. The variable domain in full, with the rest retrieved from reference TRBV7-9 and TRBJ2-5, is DTGVSQNPRHKITKRGQNVTFRCDPISEHNRLYWYRQTLGQGPEFLTYFQNEAQLEKSRLLSDRFSAERPKGSFSTLEIQRTEQGDSAMYLCASSSVVGTEKETQYFGPGTRLLVL.